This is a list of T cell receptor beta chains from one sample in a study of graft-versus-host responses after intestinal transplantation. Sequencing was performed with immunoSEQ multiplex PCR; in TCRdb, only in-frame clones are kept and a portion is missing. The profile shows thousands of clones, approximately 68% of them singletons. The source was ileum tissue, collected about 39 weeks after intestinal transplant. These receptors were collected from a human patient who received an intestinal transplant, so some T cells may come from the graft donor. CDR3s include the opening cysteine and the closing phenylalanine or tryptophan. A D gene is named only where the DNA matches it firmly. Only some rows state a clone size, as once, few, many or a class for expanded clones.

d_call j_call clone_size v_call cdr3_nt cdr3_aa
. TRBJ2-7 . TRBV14 TGTGCCAGCAGCCAAGTCCTTGCGAGAACCTACGAGCAGTACTTC CASSQVLARTYEQYF
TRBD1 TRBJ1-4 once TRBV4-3 TGCGCCAGCAGCCAAGATCTAAGGACAGGACGGGCTAATGAAAAACTGTTTTTT CASSQDLRTGRANEKLFF
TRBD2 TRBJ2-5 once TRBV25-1 TGTGCCAGCACCCCAAAACTAGCGGGGGCACAAGAGACCCAGTACTTC CASTPKLAGAQETQYF
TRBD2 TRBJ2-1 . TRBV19 TGTGCCAGTAGTATAGAGGGGGGGGCCTACAATGAGCAGTTCTTC CASSIEGGAYNEQFF
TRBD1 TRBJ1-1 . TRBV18 TGTGCCAGCTCACGATATTCAGGGGGCGCGAACACTGAAGCTTTCTTT CASSRYSGGANTEAFF
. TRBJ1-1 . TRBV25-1 TGTGCCAGCAGTGAGCCGCAGGGCGGCTCAGGGGCTTTCTTT CASSEPQGGSGAFF
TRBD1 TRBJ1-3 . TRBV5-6 TGTGCCAGCAGCGGACAGGGTGCCGGAAACACCATATATTTT CASSGQGAGNTIYF
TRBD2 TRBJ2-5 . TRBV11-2 TGTGCCAGCAGCCCCCAGACTAGCGTGAGAGAGACCCAGTACTTC CASSPQTSVRETQYF
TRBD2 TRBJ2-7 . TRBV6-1 TGTGCCAGCAGTGCCCTAGCGGGGGCCTCCGGGCACGAGCAGTACTTC CASSALAGASGHEQYF
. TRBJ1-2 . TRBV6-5 TGTGCCAGCAGCCTCGGGGACTATGGCTACACCTTC CASSLGDYGYTF
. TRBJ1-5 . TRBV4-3 TGCGCCAGCAGCCAGGGGCACGGTGGCAATCAGCCCCAGCATTTT CASSQGHGGNQPQHF
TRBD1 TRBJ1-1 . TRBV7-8 TGTGCCAGCAGCCGTCGCAGGGGGTTAGGGAACACTGAAGCTTTCTTT CASSRRRGLGNTEAFF
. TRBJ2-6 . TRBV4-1 TGCGCCAGCAGCCAAGATGAGGGTTTTGGGGCCAACGTCCTGACTTTC CASSQDEGFGANVLTF
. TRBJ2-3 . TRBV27 TGTGCCAGCAGGTACAACAGGGTAGATACGCAGTATTTT CASRYNRVDTQYF
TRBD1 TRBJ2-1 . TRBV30 TGTGCCTGGAGCAGGGGGCGCTACAATGAGCAGTTCTTC CAWSRGRYNEQFF
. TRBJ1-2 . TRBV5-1 . CASSFFGQRTLFDYGYTF
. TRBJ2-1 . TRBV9 TGTGCCAGCAGCGTAGGTTCCTACTCCTACAATGAGCAGTTCTTC CASSVGSYSYNEQFF
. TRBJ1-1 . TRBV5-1 TGCGCCAGCAGCTTGGCCGCGTCGAAGACACCTATGAACACTGAAGCTTTCTTT CASSLAASKTPMNTEAFF
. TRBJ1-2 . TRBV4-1 TGCGCCAGCAGCCGCTTGGGGCGGGGACCCTGGTATGGCTACACCTTC CASSRLGRGPWYGYTF
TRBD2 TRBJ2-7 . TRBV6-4 TGTGCCAGCAGTGTTTCAGGTGGCGGGAGACACTACGAGCAGTACTTC CASSVSGGGRHYEQYF
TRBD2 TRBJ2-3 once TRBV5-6 TGTGCCAGCAGCTTGGCCCTAGCGGGGGGCCGGGCAGATACGCAGTATTTT CASSLALAGGRADTQYF
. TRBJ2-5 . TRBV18 TGTGCCAGCTCCAGTAGGGAGTCGGGGGAGACCCAGTACTTC CASSSRESGETQYF
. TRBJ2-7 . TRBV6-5 TGTGCCAGCAGCCCGGGACTTTACTACGAGCAGTACTTC CASSPGLYYEQYF
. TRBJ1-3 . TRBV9 TGTGCCAGCAGCGTAGCCCCGGACATATGGTATCACTCTGGAAACACCATATATTTT CASSVAPDIWYHSGNTIYF
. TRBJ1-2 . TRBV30 TGTGCCTGGAGTGTACAAGGACAGATCTATGGCTACACCTTC CAWSVQGQIYGYTF
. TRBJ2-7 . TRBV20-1 TGCAGTGCTAGACTCTACGAGCAGTACTTC CSARLYEQYF
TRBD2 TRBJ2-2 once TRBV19 TGTGCCAGTAAAACTAGCGGGGACACCGGGGAGCTGTTTTTT CASKTSGDTGELFF